The rows below give T cell receptor beta chains drawn from one sample of a study of T and B cells in COVID-19 patients. TCRdb ran MiXCR on the multiplex PCR reads and lists one entry per CDR3 protein. Among thousands of distinct CDR3 sequences, around a quarter were seen once, and the ten largest hold roughly two fifths. Sequenced material: blood. The receptors come from a human donor with active COVID-19. The donor label of this sample is uncertain. Both conserved end residues are part of each CDR3. A D gene is named only where the DNA matches it firmly. Rows may omit the clone size; those that give it use once, few, many or a size class.

V gene	D gene	J gene	clone size	CDR3 protein	CDR3 DNA
TRBV19	TRBD1	TRBJ1-2	medium-sized	CASSTTGGVNYGYTF	TGTGCCAGTAGTACAACAGGGGGCGTCAACTATGGCTACACCTTC
TRBV12-3/TRBV12-4	TRBD1	TRBJ1-2	NA	CASSDQRRTGGYTF	TGTGCCAGCAGTGACCAACGCCGGACAGGGGGCTACACCTTC
TRBV5-4	TRBD2	TRBJ2-3	NA	CASSRSGGHSTQYF	TGTGCCAGCAGCCGAAGCGGGGGGCATAGTACGCAGTATTTT
TRBV11-2	TRBD1	TRBJ1-5	NA	CASSQDRDPSNQPQHF	TGTGCCAGCAGTCAGGACAGGGACCCAAGCAATCAGCCCCAGCATTTT
TRBV10-3	TRBD2	TRBJ2-1	few	CAIKPIKGTQTLAGDSYNEQFF	TGTGCCATCAAACCCATAAAAGGGACCCAAACTCTAGCGGGGGATAGCTACAATGAGCAGTTCTTC
TRBV19	TRBD1	TRBJ1-2	medium-sized	CASSGTVGQGLSNAGGYTF	TGTGCCAGTTCGGGCACGGTAGGACAGGGACTATCGAACGCGGGTGGCTACACCTTC
TRBV7-9	NA	TRBJ1-1	NA	CASSLGGAWAEAFF	TGTGCCAGCAGCTTAGGGGGGGCTTGGGCTGAAGCTTTCTTT
TRBV6-5	NA	TRBJ2-3	many	CASMNRGTDTQYF	TGTGCCAGCATGAACAGAGGCACAGATACGCAGTATTTT
TRBV10-3	NA	TRBJ1-1	few	CAIRDLERRNTEAFF	TGTGCCATCAGGGACCTCGAAAGAAGGAACACTGAAGCTTTCTTT
TRBV5-1	TRBD2	TRBJ2-1	NA	CASKGTSGGTYNEQFF	TGCGCCAGCAAGGGGACTAGCGGGGGAACCTACAATGAGCAGTTCTTC
TRBV18	NA	TRBJ1-4	medium-sized	CASSPGRATNEKLFF	TGTGCCAGCTCACCAGGGAGAGCAACTAATGAAAAACTGTTTTTT
TRBV27	NA	TRBJ2-7	NA	CASRCMYPPSYEQYF	TGTGCCAGCAGGTGTATGTATCCTCCCTCCTACGAGCAGTACTTC
TRBV19	NA	TRBJ1-4	medium-sized	CASTPYATNEKLFF	TGTGCCAGTACCCCGTATGCAACTAATGAAAAACTGTTTTTT
TRBV6-5	NA	TRBJ2-1	many	CASSYNNEQFF	TGTGCCAGCAGTTATAACAATGAGCAGTTCTTC
TRBV12-3/TRBV12-4	NA	TRBJ2-7	few	CASSPTGIPYEQYF	TGTGCCAGCAGTCCTACCGGGATTCCCTACGAGCAGTACTTC
TRBV12-3/TRBV12-4	NA	TRBJ1-1	few	CASIPRNRATEAFF	TGTGCCAGCATTCCCCGGAATAGGGCCACTGAAGCTTTCTTT
TRBV11-3	TRBD2	TRBJ2-2	NA	CASSFRSAGDTGELFF	TGTGCCAGCAGCTTTCGGTCAGCGGGAGACACCGGGGAGCTGTTTTTT
TRBV12-3/TRBV12-4	TRBD1	TRBJ1-5	NA	CASNDRGRSNQPQHF	TGTGCCAGCAACGACAGGGGCCGGAGCAATCAGCCCCAGCATTTT
TRBV19	NA	TRBJ2-2	large	CASSIGGTPGGPGELFF	TGTGCCAGTAGTATTGGGGGAACTCCGGGCGGTCCCGGGGAGCTGTTTTTT
TRBV6-5	NA	TRBJ2-7	NA	CASRLGRSSYEQYF	TGTGCCAGCAGACTAGGACGGAGCTCCTACGAGCAGTACTTC
TRBV7-2	TRBD1	TRBJ1-4	NA	CASSSDRADAGLFF	TGTGCCAGCAGCTCGGACAGGGCCGACGCTGGACTGTTTTTT
TRBV19	NA	TRBJ1-2	NA	CASSIQRPEGGYTF	TGTGCCAGTAGTATCCAGAGGCCTGAAGGGGGCTACACCTTC
TRBV5-4	TRBD1	TRBJ1-5	few	CASSHDRAQPQHF	TGTGCCAGCAGCCATGACAGGGCTCAGCCCCAGCATTTT
TRBV7-9	NA	TRBJ1-6	NA	CASSSGTLNSPLHF	TGTGCCAGCAGCTCCGGGACTTTAAATTCACCCCTCCACTTT
TRBV29-1	NA	TRBJ1-1	large	CSVGRATEAFF	TGCAGCGTTGGCAGGGCCACTGAAGCTTTCTTT
TRBV19	TRBD1	TRBJ2-7	medium-sized	CASSTPQGPPHF	TGTGCCAGTAGTACCCCACAGGGGCCGCCGCACTTC
TRBV12-3/TRBV12-4	NA	TRBJ1-5	many	CASSPASNQPQHF	TGTGCCAGCAGCCCAGCTAGCAATCAGCCCCAGCATTTT
TRBV6-1	TRBD1	TRBJ2-6	many	CASRAGGSGANVLTF	TGTGCCAGCAGAGCAGGGGGCTCTGGGGCCAACGTCCTGACTTTC
TRBV7-9	NA	TRBJ2-5	few	CASTIWGAEQETQYF	TGTGCCAGCACCATTTGGGGGGCTGAACAAGAGACCCAGTACTTC
TRBV6-5	TRBD2	TRBJ2-7	NA	CASSILAGGGNEQYF	TGTGCCAGCAGTATACTAGCGGGGGGTGGGAATGAGCAGTACTTC
TRBV27	TRBD2	TRBJ2-1	medium-sized	CASSFLGGGVSYNEQFF	TGTGCCAGCAGTTTCTTGGGGGGGGGGGTATCCTACAATGAGCAGTTCTTC
TRBV7-2	NA	TRBJ2-2	many	CASIKRRGNTGELFF	TGTGCCAGCATCAAACGGAGAGGGAACACCGGGGAGCTGTTTTTT
TRBV10-1	NA	TRBJ2-5	few	CASSEFGAKETQYF	TGCGCCAGCAGTGAGTTCGGAGCCAAAGAGACCCAGTACTTC
TRBV18	TRBD2	TRBJ2-1	medium-sized	CASSPPSLAGGGPYNEQFF	TGTGCCAGCTCACCACCTTCACTAGCGGGGGGGGGACCCTACAATGAGCAGTTCTTC
TRBV20-1	TRBD1	TRBJ2-7	medium-sized	CSARGDRDYEQYF	TGCAGTGCTAGGGGGGACAGGGACTACGAGCAGTACTTC
TRBV7-9	TRBD1	TRBJ2-2	medium-sized	CASSPQTGGVTGELFF	TGTGCCAGCAGTCCTCAGACAGGGGGCGTCACCGGGGAGCTGTTTTTT
TRBV20-1	NA	TRBJ1-3	NA	CSARDLSTGNTIYF	TGCAGTGCTAGAGATCTCTCTACTGGAAACACCATATATTTT
TRBV10-3	NA	TRBJ1-4	NA	CAISAGGADEKLFF	TGTGCCATCAGTGCGGGGGGGGCGGATGAAAAACTGTTTTTT
TRBV18	NA	TRBJ2-1	medium-sized	CASSPPTGKYNEQFF	TGTGCCAGCTCACCACCCACGGGGAAGTACAATGAGCAGTTCTTC
TRBV19	TRBD2	TRBJ2-5	medium-sized	CASSISGDAVIQYF	TGTGCCAGTAGTATTAGCGGGGACGCGGTGATCCAGTACTTC
TRBV7-2	TRBD1	TRBJ1-2	NA	CASSRDRGYGYTF	TGTGCCAGCAGCCGGGACAGGGGCTATGGCTACACCTTC
TRBV6-6	NA	TRBJ1-6	medium-sized	CASTNIPQGVDSPLHF	TGTGCCAGCACCAATATCCCACAGGGAGTGGATTCACCCCTCCACTTT
TRBV12-3/TRBV12-4	NA	TRBJ1-1	NA	CASSLRNTEAFF	TGTGCCAGCAGTTTAAGGAACACTGAAGCTTTCTTT
TRBV5-6	NA	TRBJ1-2	medium-sized	CASSLVGDGYTF	TGTGCCAGCAGCTTGGTTGGGGACGGCTACACCTTC
TRBV19	NA	TRBJ2-1	medium-sized	CASSIIGNEQFF	TGTGCCAGTAGTATAATAGGGAATGAGCAGTTCTTC
TRBV5-1	NA	TRBJ2-1	few	CASTLDPNYNEQFF	TGCGCCAGCACCCTGGACCCCAACTACAATGAGCAGTTCTTC
TRBV20-1	TRBD2	TRBJ2-3	NA	CSVELLAGTDTQYF	TGCAGTGTGGAGCTACTAGCGGGCACAGATACGCAGTATTTT
TRBV10-2	NA	TRBJ2-3	NA	CASSEGGQGADTQYF	TGCGCCAGCAGTGAGGGGGGGCAAGGGGCAGATACGCAGTATTTT
TRBV6-5	TRBD1	TRBJ1-4	NA	CASGRGGQVNEKLFF	TGTGCCAGCGGCCGGGGGGGACAGGTTAATGAAAAACTGTTTTTT
TRBV6-2/TRBV6-3	TRBD1	TRBJ1-5	many	CASGVLNRGPSNQPQHF	TGTGCCAGCGGGGTTCTCAACAGGGGGCCTAGCAATCAGCCCCAGCATTTT
TRBV20-1	NA	TRBJ1-1	NA	CSALPGSKVPRTEAFF	TGCAGTGCTCTACCGGGAAGCAAGGTCCCCCGGACTGAAGCTTTCTTT
TRBV12-3/TRBV12-4	NA	TRBJ2-3	NA	CASSSGQALWRDTQYF	TGTGCCAGCAGTTCGGGGCAGGCCCTTTGGAGGGATACGCAGTATTTT
TRBV18	NA	TRBJ2-3	medium-sized	CASSPPVGGSTYF	TGTGCCAGCTCACCCCCCGTAGGGGGTAGTACGTATTTT
TRBV6-6	NA	TRBJ2-7	few	CASSYGQTYEQYF	TGTGCCAGCAGTTACGGGCAGACCTACGAGCAGTACTTC
TRBV20-1	TRBD2	TRBJ2-5	few	CSARVGLAGGHETQYF	TGCAGTGCTAGAGTCGGACTAGCGGGGGGGCACGAGACCCAGTACTTC